The T cell receptor (beta chain) under discussion was sequenced for a study of shared clonotypes between healthy human individuals. The table lists this clone with a count of one. The run depth of the assay was deep. TCRdb's table, derived via immunoSEQ multiplex PCR, lists solely in-frame clones and lacks some. The sample lists about 1.5 million clones; approximately 97% were seen once. Material: naive CD4+ T cells sorted from blood. Subset meaning: CD45RA+ positively selected. This clonotype originated in a young man in good health.

CDR3 in DNA: TGTGCCAGCTCACCCCGACGGGACCCTAAGCCCCAGCATTTT. Translated: CASSPRRDPKPQHF. V is TRBV18 and J is TRBJ1-5, with D perhaps TRBD1 (5 bases). CDR1 is KGHSH and CDR2 is LQKENI in the germline V gene. Trimming pared 3 bases from V and 8 bases from J, leaving 14 bases between. This CDR3 comprises 14 residues.